Shown below are 28 T cell receptor beta chains from a single sample sequenced in a study of cytomegalovirus exposure and HLA in healthy donors. Produced via immunoSEQ multiplex PCR; TCRdb's table is partial and in-frame only. The sample has approximately 170,000 clones; around 85% are singletons. Sample: PBMCs. Receptors were obtained from a man aged 18 to 30 in good health and CMV-seropositive.

This clone was found a few times. In nucleotides, the CDR3 is TGTGCCAGCAGTGGACCTTTGACTAGCGTAGGCGAGCAGTACTTC. Translated, it gives CASSGPLTSVGEQYF. The chain is built from TRBV2 and TRBJ2-7, with TRBD2 matching 8 bases. V lost 4 bases to trimming and J lost 6 bases; unmatched junction nucleotides: 11. CDR3 length: 15 amino acids. CDR1 and CDR2 (germline): SNHLY, FYNNEI.

The chain combines TRBV28 with TRBJ2-6, with 7 bases fitting TRBD1. The V gene end was trimmed by 2 bases and the J gene end by 0 bases; junction bases not matched to a gene: 7. CDR3 length equals 18 residues. CDR1 and CDR2 from the germline V gene are MDHEN and SYDVKM. The CDR3 here is CASSLSWGQSSGANVLTF. CDR3 DNA sequence: TGTGCCAGCAGTTTAAGTTGGGGACAGTCCTCTGGGGCCAACGTCCTGACTTTC.

This chain connects TRBV5-1 to TRBJ1-1, with a possible D match to TRBD1 (5 bases). The CDR3 is made up of 16 amino acids. The germline V gene has CDR1 SGHRS and CDR2 YFSETQ. Trimming stripped 0 bases from V and 5 bases from J, with 17 bases between. This CDR3 is CASSLVRGAGGTEAFF. The CDR3, as DNA: TGCGCCAGCAGCTTGGTCCGGGGCGCCGGGGGTACTGAAGCTTTCTTT.

The chain couples TRBV16 to TRBJ2-1; 11 bases line up with TRBD1. The CDR3 loop spans 15 amino acids. Germline assignment: CDR1 KGHSY and CDR2 FQNENV. V shed 8 bases and J 7 bases; nucleotides not matched to a gene: 10. This CDR3 reads CASLKDRGRWNEQFF. CDR3 nucleotide sequence: TGTGCCAGCCTTAAGGACAGGGGGCGTTGGAATGAGCAGTTCTTC.

This chain uses TRBV29-1 with TRBJ2-7; possibly TRBD1 for D (5 bases). V lost 0 bases and J lost 3, with 9 bases in between. The germline CDR1 and CDR2 sequences are SQVTM and ANQGSEA. The CDR3 is 13 residues long. The CDR3 nucleotides read TGCAGCGTTGAAGAACAGGCTGGCTACGAGCAGTACTTC. It codes for CSVEEQAGYEQYF.

This rearrangement joins TRBV2 to TRBJ2-1; 7 positions match TRBD2. This CDR3 has 14 residues. Looked up from germline, CDR1 is SNHLY and CDR2 is FYNNEI. The V segment lost 4 bases and the J segment 10 bases; nucleotides outside the gene matches: 10. CDR3 DNA sequence: TGTGCCAGCAGTGTTCTAGCGGAAGAGGGCGAGCAGTTCTTC. Translating gives CASSVLAEEGEQFF.

V gene TRBV6-5 combines with J gene TRBJ1-1, with no clear D. With 0 bases removed from V and 6 bases from J, the gap between germline ends came to 8 bases. Germline V gives CDR1 MNHEY, CDR2 SVGAGI. The CDR3 is 13 residues long. The DNA of the CDR3 is TGTGCCAGCAGTTACTCAGGGAGTGCTGAAGCTTTCTTT. Translation gives CASSYSGSAEAFF.

The chain is built from TRBV4-2 and TRBJ1-1; TRBD1 might be the D (5 bases). The CDR3 consists of 13 residues. CDR1 and CDR2 (germline): LGHNA, YNFKEQ. Trimming removed 0 bases from V and 5 bases from J, with 7 bases in between. CDR3 sequence: CASSQERGTEAFF. CDR3 bases: TGTGCCAGCAGCCAAGAACGGGGGACTGAAGCTTTCTTT.

The chain combines TRBV28 with TRBJ1-5; D is undetermined. The germline gives CDR1 MDHEN, CDR2 SYDVKM. The CDR3 consists of 14 residues. Between the trimmed V and J ends, which lost 3 bases and 3 bases, there was a span of 9 bases. As DNA, the CDR3 is TGTGCCAGCAGTTTGGAGGGCATCAATCAGCCCCAGCATTTT. Its protein is CASSLEGINQPQHF.

The chain couples TRBV29-1 to TRBJ2-7, with 7 bases fitting TRBD1. This CDR3 region has 17 residues. Germline lookup yields CDR1 SQVTM and CDR2 ANQGSEA. The V and J ends lost 6 bases and 4 bases, in that order; junction bases with no gene match: 21. The CDR3 DNA sequence: TGCAGCGTCTGGGGTTTACAGGGGCAAACCCTGGGGTACGAGCAGTACTTC. It is translated as CSVWGLQGQTLGYEQYF.

V usage is TRBV30 and J usage is TRBJ2-1, with 11 bases that match TRBD2. The V and J ends lost 4 bases and 8 bases, in that order; junction bases with no gene match: 7. The CDR3 contains 14 residues. Germline V gene data show CDR1 as GTSNPN and CDR2 as SVGIG (reference sequence). The CDR3 reads CAWTSGGSSDEQFF. CDR3 sequence (DNA): TGTGCCTGGACTAGCGGGGGGAGTTCGGATGAGCAGTTCTTC. The full variable domain, rest sourced from reference TRBV30 and TRBJ2-1, is SQTIHQWPATLVQPVGSPLSLECTVEGTSNPNLYWYRQAAGRGLQLLFYSVGIGQISSEVPQNLSASRPQDRQFILSSKKLLLSDSGFYLCAWTSGGSSDEQFFGPGTRLTVL.

The chain combines TRBV11-2 with TRBJ1-6, with a weak D call TRBD1 (5 bases). This CDR3 is built from 15 residues. V was shortened by 5 bases and J by 6 bases, with 14 bases between the two germline ends. The germline CDR1 and CDR2 sequences are SGHAT and FQNNGV. The CDR3 sequence: CASSPRQRLNSPLHF. CDR3 coding DNA: TGTGCCAGCAGCCCCAGACAGAGACTTAATTCACCCCTCCACTTT.

The V call is TRBV28, the J call TRBJ2-1, with 7 nucleotides matching TRBD2. The V gene end was trimmed by 4 bases and the J gene end by 0 bases; junction bases not matched to a gene: 9. CDR1 and CDR2 (germline): MDHEN, SYDVKM. This CDR3 is built from 17 residues. The CDR3 sequence: CASSSPKRGSSYNEQFF. The DNA of the CDR3 is TGTGCCAGCAGTTCACCTAAGCGGGGTAGCTCCTACAATGAGCAGTTCTTC.

This clone was counted between two and nine times. This chain connects TRBV7-6 to TRBJ1-5; 7 bases match TRBD1. The ends lost 4 bases at V and 2 bases at J; junction bases unmatched: 8. In germline, CDR1 is SGHVS, CDR2 FNYEAQ. The CDR3 runs 16 residues. The CDR3 reads CASSSTDRDCNQPQHF. CDR3 DNA: TGTGCCAGCAGCTCAACCGACAGGGATTGCAATCAGCCCCAGCATTTT.

This clone has just one count. The J gene is TRBJ1-5, the V gene TRBV19; no clear D. CDR3 length: 16 amino acids. Germline CDR1 is LNHDA and CDR2 is SQIVND (reference sequence). Trimming removed 3 bases from V and 0 bases from J, with 12 bases in between. CDR3 bases: TGTGCCAGTAGTATCGGTCAGGTCTATAGCAATCAGCCCCAGCATTTT. This gives the protein CASSIGQVYSNQPQHF. Supplemented by reference TRBV19 and TRBJ1-5, the full variable domain reads DGGITQSPKYLFRKEGQNVTLSCEQNLNHDAMYWYRQDPGQGLRLIYYSQIVNDFQKGDIAEGYSVSREKKESFPLTVTSAQKNPTAFYLCASSIGQVYSNQPQHFGDGTRLSIL.

With regard to this clone: Other nucleotide sequences in the sample specify the same CDR3. The rearrangement joins TRBV5-1 to TRBJ2-1, with D unclear. Trimming took 0 bases from V and 5 from J, leaving 6 bases between them. CDR1 is SGHRS and CDR2 is YFSETQ in the germline V gene. The CDR3 is 13 residues long. CDR3 residues: CASSLGRDNEQFF. The CDR3 DNA sequence: TGCGCCAGCAGCTTGGGTCGAGACAATGAGCAGTTCTTC.

This clone was counted only a few times. The chain has TRBV5-1 and TRBJ1-6, with TRBD1 matching 9 bases. CDR1 is SGHRS, CDR2 YFSETQ, per germline. The CDR3 runs 14 residues. Trimming cost V 4 bases and J 8 bases; bases outside gene matches: 4. The CDR3 spells CASSQGQGDSPLHF. For the CDR3, the DNA is TGCGCCAGCAGCCAGGGACAGGGTGATTCACCCCTCCACTTT.

The table lists this clone with a count of one. The chain uses TRBV19 and TRBJ2-7, with TRBD1 matching over 9 bases. Germline values: CDR1 LNHDA, CDR2 SQIVND (reference sequence). The J segment lost 2 bases and the V segment lost 5 bases, leaving 7 bases of the junction unmatched. The CDR3 contains 15 residues. The DNA for the CDR3 is TGTGCCAGTAGTCCCCGGGACAGGGTGACCTACGAGCAGTACTTC. Amino acids: CASSPRDRVTYEQYF. The entire variable domain, with the rest obtained from reference TRBV19 and TRBJ2-7, is as follows: DGGITQSPKYLFRKEGQNVTLSCEQNLNHDAMYWYRQDPGQGLRLIYYSQIVNDFQKGDIAEGYSVSREKKESFPLTVTSAQKNPTAFYLCASSPRDRVTYEQYFGPGTRLTVT.

The rearrangement uses TRBV7-3 and TRBJ2-4, with D maybe TRBD2 (5 bases). The CDR3 spans 13 residues. Germline V gene sequence: CDR1 SGHTA, CDR2 FQGTGA. The V end lost 5 bases, the J end lost 9 bases, and 14 bases lay between the germline ends. The CDR3 reads CASSPEGQVIQYF. The CDR3 DNA is TGTGCCAGCAGCCCAGAGGGCCAGGTCATTCAGTACTTC.

The rearrangement joins TRBV4-1 to TRBJ1-2; possible D gene TRBD1, 6 bases. V lost 0 bases and J lost 8, with 16 bases in between. The CDR3 has 15 amino acids. CDR1 and CDR2 (germline): MGHRA, YSYEKL. CDR3 DNA: TGCGCCAGCAGCCAAGACAGGGGAGTCGCGTGGGGCTACACCTTC. Protein: CASSQDRGVAWGYTF.

The rearrangement joins TRBV5-4 to TRBJ2-7; 10 positions match TRBD2. This CDR3 is 16 amino acids long. Looked up from germline, CDR1 is SGHNT and CDR2 is YYREEE (reference sequence). J gave up 7 bases and V 0 bases, and 10 bases lay outside the gene matches. The CDR3 sequence is CASSLAPSGGSIEQYF. The CDR3 bases are TGTGCCAGCAGCTTGGCGCCTAGCGGGGGCTCGATTGAGCAGTACTTC.

This clone was counted a single time. The chain uses TRBV4-1 and TRBJ1-4; 8 bases match TRBD1. This CDR3 spans 16 amino acids. Trimming at V came to 1 base and at J to 7 bases, leaving 8 bases not matched to a gene. Germline CDR1 MGHRA, CDR2 YSYEKL. The CDR3 region is CASSQVSRGLGEKLFF. The CDR3 DNA reads TGCGCCAGCAGCCAAGTCAGCAGGGGGCTGGGTGAAAAACTGTTTTTT.

The rearrangement links TRBV9 to TRBJ1-3; D ambiguous. Germline V gene lookup returns CDR1 SGDLS and CDR2 YYNGEE. The V gene lost 2 bases and the J gene lost 4 bases, with 13 bases spanning the gap. The CDR3 consists of 15 residues. CDR3 nucleotide sequence: TGTGCCAGCAGCGTTGAGGGAACTCCCGGAAACACCATATATTTT. It specifies CASSVEGTPGNTIYF.

The chain combines TRBV11-2 with TRBJ2-7; TRBD2 matches 7 bases. With 5 bases clipped from V and 2 bases from J, the junction kept 12 bases outside the gene matches. There are 16 residues in the CDR3. The germline V gene has CDR1 SGHAT and CDR2 FQNNGV. For the CDR3, the DNA is TGTGCCAGCAGCCTTGACACTAGCGTAGTAACCTACGAGCAGTACTTC. Protein: CASSLDTSVVTYEQYF.

V is TRBV5-1 and J is TRBJ2-5; TRBD1 might be the D (5 bases). The CDR3 consists of 15 residues. V was trimmed by 2 bases and J by 2 bases, leaving 13 bases between them. CDR1 SGHRS and CDR2 YFSETQ come from the germline V gene. CDR3 nucleotides: TGCGCCAGCAGCTTACGACAGTTGGGGCAAGAGACCCAGTACTTC. Amino acids: CASSLRQLGQETQYF.

The V call is TRBV5-1, the J call TRBJ1-4, with D hard to call. CDR1 and CDR2 (germline): SGHRS, YFSETQ. V lost 0 bases, J lost 4 bases, and 7 bases lay in between. This CDR3 spans 14 amino acids. The CDR3, as DNA: TGCGCCAGCAGCTTGGGCAGAAATAATGAAAAACTGTTTTTT. Amino acids: CASSLGRNNEKLFF. Supplemented by reference TRBV5-1 and TRBJ1-4, the full variable domain reads KAGVTQTPRYLIKTRGQQVTLSCSPISGHRSVSWYQQTPGQGLQFLFEYFSETQRNKGNFPGRFSGRQFSNSRSEMNVSTLELGDSALYLCASSLGRNNEKLFFGSGTQLSVL.

This clone was seen a few times. The CDR3 spells CASSQDPSLYEQYF. The DNA of the CDR3 is TGTGCCAGCAGCCAGGACCCTAGCCTCTACGAGCAGTACTTC. This chain joins TRBV11-1 and TRBJ2-7; D is perhaps TRBD2 (5 bases). This CDR3 is built from 14 residues. Germline V CDR1 and CDR2: SGHAT, FQDESV (reference sequence). V lost 5 bases to trimming and J lost 3 bases, with 14 bases between them.

This chain joins TRBV27 and TRBJ2-1, with TRBD2 matching over 7 bases. The ends lost 1 base at V and 5 bases at J; junction bases unmatched: 2. The V gene's germline CDR1 is MNHEY and CDR2 SMNVEV (reference sequence). The CDR3 covers 14 residues. CDR3 protein: CASSLLGTNNEQFF. The CDR3 DNA reads TGTGCCAGCAGTTTATTGGGGACTAACAATGAGCAGTTCTTC.